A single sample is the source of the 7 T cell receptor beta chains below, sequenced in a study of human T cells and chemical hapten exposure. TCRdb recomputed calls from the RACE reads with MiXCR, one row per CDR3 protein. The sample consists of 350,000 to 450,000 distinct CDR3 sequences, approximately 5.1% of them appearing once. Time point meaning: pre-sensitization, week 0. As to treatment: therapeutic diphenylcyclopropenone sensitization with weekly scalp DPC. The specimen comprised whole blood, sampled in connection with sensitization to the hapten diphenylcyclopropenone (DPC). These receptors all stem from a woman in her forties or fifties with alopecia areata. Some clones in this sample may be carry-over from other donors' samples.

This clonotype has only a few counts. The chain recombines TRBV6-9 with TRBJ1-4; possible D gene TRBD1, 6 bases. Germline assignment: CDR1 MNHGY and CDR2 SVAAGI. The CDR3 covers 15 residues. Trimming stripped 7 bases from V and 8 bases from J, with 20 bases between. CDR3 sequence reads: CASTFLGASGEKLFF. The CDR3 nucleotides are TGTGCCAGCACCTTCTTGGGGGCTAGCGGGGAAAAACTGTTTTTT.

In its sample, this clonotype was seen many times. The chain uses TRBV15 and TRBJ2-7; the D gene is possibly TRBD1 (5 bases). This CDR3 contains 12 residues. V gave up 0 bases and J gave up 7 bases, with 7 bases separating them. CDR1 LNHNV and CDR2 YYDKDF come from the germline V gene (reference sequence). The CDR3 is CATSRDKGEQYF. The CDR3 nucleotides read TGTGCCACCAGCAGAGATAAGGGGGAGCAGTACTTC.

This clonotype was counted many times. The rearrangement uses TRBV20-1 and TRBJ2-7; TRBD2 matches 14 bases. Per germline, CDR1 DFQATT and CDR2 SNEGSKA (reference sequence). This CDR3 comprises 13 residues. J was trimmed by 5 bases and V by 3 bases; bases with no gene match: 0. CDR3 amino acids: CSARGLAGDEQYF. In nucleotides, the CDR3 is TGCAGTGCTAGGGGACTAGCGGGAGACGAGCAGTACTTC.

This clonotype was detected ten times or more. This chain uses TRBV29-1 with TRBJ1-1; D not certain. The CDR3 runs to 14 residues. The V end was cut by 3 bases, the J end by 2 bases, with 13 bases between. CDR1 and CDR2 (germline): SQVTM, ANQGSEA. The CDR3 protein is CSVDLGTLNTEAFF. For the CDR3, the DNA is TGCAGCGTTGATCTCGGCACGTTAAACACTGAAGCTTTCTTT.

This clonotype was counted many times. The CDR3 reads CASSLLRTSGYQETQYF. CDR3 nucleotides: TGTGCCAGCAGCCTCCTCCGGACTAGCGGGTACCAAGAGACCCAGTACTTC. The chain is built from TRBV12-3 or TRBV12-4 and TRBJ2-5; 11 bases fit TRBD2. The CDR3 loop spans 17 amino acids. The ends lost 6 bases at V and 0 bases at J; junction bases unmatched: 9.

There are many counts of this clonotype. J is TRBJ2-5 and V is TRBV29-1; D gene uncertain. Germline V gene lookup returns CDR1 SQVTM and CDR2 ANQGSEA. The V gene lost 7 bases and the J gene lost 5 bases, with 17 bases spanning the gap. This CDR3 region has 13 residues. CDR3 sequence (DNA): TGCAGCGGATCCGACCGGATCGGTGAGACCCAGTACTTC. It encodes CSGSDRIGETQYF.

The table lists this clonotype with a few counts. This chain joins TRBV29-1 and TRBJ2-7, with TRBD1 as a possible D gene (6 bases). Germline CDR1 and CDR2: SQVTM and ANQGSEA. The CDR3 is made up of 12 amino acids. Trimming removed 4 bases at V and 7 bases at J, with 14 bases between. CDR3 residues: CSVGRDKDEQYF. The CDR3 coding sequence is TGCAGCGTTGGTAGGGACAAAGATGAGCAGTACTTC.